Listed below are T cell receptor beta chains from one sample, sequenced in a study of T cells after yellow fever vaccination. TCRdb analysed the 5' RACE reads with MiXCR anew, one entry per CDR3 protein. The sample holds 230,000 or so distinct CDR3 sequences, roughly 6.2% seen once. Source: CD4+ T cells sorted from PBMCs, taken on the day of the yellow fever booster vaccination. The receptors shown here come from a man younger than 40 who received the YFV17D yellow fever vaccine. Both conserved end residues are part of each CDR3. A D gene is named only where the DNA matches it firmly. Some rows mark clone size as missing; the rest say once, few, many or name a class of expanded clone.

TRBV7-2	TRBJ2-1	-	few	CASGGGGRSYNEQFF	TGTGCCAGCGGTGGAGGGGGTAGGTCCTACAATGAGCAGTTCTTC
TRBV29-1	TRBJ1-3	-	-	CSVGISGNTIYF	TGCAGCGTTGGTATCTCTGGAAACACCATATATTTT
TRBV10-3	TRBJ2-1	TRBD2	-	CAISESTSGRIEQFF	TGTGCCATCAGTGAGTCGACTAGCGGGAGGATAGAGCAGTTCTTC
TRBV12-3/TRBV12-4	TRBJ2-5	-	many	CASSEKETQYF	TGTGCCAGCAGTGAAAAAGAGACCCAGTACTTC
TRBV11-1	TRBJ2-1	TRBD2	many	CASSLPLGLAGGPNEQFF	TGTGCCAGCAGCTTACCCCTGGGACTAGCGGGAGGGCCAAATGAGCAGTTCTTC
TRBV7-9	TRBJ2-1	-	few	CASRTEGQIDEQFF	TGTGCCAGCAGAACGGAGGGCCAGATCGATGAGCAGTTCTTC
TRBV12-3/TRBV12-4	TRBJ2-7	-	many	CASSFRLVLSGSEQYF	TGTGCCAGCAGTTTCAGACTAGTGTTAAGTGGGTCCGAGCAGTACTTC
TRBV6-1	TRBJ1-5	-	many	CASSQDGGQPQHF	TGTGCCAGCAGCCAAGACGGGGGTCAGCCCCAGCATTTT
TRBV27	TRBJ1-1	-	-	CTSTLIRTRIAFF	TGCACCAGCACCCTTATTAGGACGAGGATCGCTTTCTTT
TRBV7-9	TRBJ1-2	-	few	CASSLSSVPYGYTF	TGTGCCAGCAGCTTAAGTTCGGTGCCCTATGGCTACACCTTC
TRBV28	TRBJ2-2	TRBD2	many	CASSPRASGTGELFF	TGTGCCAGCAGTCCACGGGCTAGCGGGACCGGGGAGCTGTTTTTT
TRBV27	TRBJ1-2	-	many	CASSFSGYNGYTF	TGTGCCAGCAGTTTCTCGGGCTATAATGGCTACACCTTC
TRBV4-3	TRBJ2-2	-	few	CASSQELGALTGELFF	TGCGCCAGCAGCCAAGAATTGGGGGCATTAACCGGGGAGCTGTTTTTT
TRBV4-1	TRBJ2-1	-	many	CASSPLTSNNEQFF	TGCGCCAGCAGCCCCTTAACGTCTAACAATGAGCAGTTCTTC
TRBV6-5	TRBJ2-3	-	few	CASSFPGRTTDTQYF	TGTGCCAGCAGTTTCCCGGGCCGGACCACAGATACGCAGTATTTT
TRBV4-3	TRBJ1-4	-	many	CASSQLHSGWVEKLFF	TGCGCCAGCAGCCAACTCCACAGCGGCTGGGTTGAAAAACTGTTTTTT
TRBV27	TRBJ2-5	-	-	CASSLGFSHSQETQCF	TGTGCCAGCAGTTTAGGATTCAGTCACTCACAAGAGACCCAGTGCTTC
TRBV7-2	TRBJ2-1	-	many	CASSLSKKQFF	TGTGCCAGCAGCCTTTCTAAGAAACAGTTCTTC
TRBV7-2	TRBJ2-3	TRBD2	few	CASSLGLAEITDTQYF	TGTGCCAGCAGCTTAGGACTAGCGGAGATCACAGATACGCAGTATTTT
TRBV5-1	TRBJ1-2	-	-	CASSLEAVYNYGYTF	TGCGCCAGCAGCTTGGAGGCAGTCTATAACTATGGCTACACCTTC
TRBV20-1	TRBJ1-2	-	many	CSAPGTVFDYGYTF	TGCAGTGCCCCCGGGACCGTCTTCGACTATGGCTACACCTTC
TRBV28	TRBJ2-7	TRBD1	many	CASSAPGQTDEQYF	TGTGCCAGCAGTGCTCCGGGACAGACTGACGAGCAGTACTTC
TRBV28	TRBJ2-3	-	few	CASSSAQRAIDTQYF	TGTGCCAGCAGTTCGGCTCAGCGGGCAATAGATACGCAGTATTTT
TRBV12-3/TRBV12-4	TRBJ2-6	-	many	CASSLTSRANVLTF	TGTGCCAGCAGTTTGACATCCAGGGCCAACGTCCTGACTTTC
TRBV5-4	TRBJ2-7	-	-	CASSYLYRVYSYEQYF	TGTGCCAGCAGCTACCTCTACAGGGTCTACTCCTACGAGCAGTACTTC
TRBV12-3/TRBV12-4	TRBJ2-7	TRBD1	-	CASSRQGLEQYF	TGTGCCAGCAGTCGACAGGGCCTCGAGCAGTACTTC
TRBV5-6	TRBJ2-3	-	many	CASSLEGTSGGTQYF	TGTGCCAGCAGCTTGGAGGGCACCTCGGGCGGCACGCAGTATTTT
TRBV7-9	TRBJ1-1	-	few	CASSLQVYTEAFF	TGTGCCAGCAGCTTACAGGTTTACACTGAAGCTTTCTTT
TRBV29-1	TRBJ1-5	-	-	CSAAGEGSNQPQHF	TGCAGCGCCGCCGGTGAGGGTAGCAATCAGCCCCAGCATTTT
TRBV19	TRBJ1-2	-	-	CASSVRASLGYTF	TGTGCCAGTAGTGTCCGGGCCAGCTTAGGCTACACCTTC
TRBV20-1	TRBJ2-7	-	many	CSARDLSRISYEQYF	TGCAGTGCTAGAGATCTGTCTAGGATTTCCTACGAGCAGTACTTC
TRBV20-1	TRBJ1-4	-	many	CSANEINEKLFF	TGCAGTGCGAACGAGATTAATGAAAAACTGTTTTTT
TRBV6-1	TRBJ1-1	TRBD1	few	CASSRQGRFAEAFF	TGTGCCAGCAGTCGACAGGGGAGATTCGCTGAAGCTTTCTTT
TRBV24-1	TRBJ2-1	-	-	CATSDWLGNEQFF	TGTGCCACCAGTGACTGGCTGGGCAATGAGCAGTTCTTC
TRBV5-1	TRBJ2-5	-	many	CASSSVGIGETQYF	TGCGCCAGCAGTTCGGTGGGGATAGGGGAGACCCAGTACTTC
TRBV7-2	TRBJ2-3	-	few	CASSGPSSRRQTDTQYF	TGTGCCAGCAGCGGACCGTCGTCTAGGAGACAAACAGATACGCAGTATTTT
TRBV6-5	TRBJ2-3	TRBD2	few	CASSYSLAGPNTQYF	TGTGCCAGCAGTTACTCGCTAGCGGGACCCAATACGCAGTATTTT
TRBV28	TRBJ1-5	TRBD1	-	CASSTTGTANQPHHF	TGTGCCAGCAGTACCACCGGGACAGCTAATCAGCCCCATCATTTT
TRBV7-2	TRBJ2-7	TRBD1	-	CASSSPRGQNSYEQYF	TGTGCCAGCAGCTCTCCTCGGGGACAGAACTCCTACGAGCAGTACTTC
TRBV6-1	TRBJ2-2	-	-	CASSDPGLQRGAGELFF	TGTGCCAGCAGTGACCCCGGACTTCAACGAGGGGCCGGGGAGCTGTTTTTT
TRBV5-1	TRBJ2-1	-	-	CASSSPPGPSDNEQLF	TGCGCCAGCAGCTCGCCTCCGGGACCTTCCGACAATGAGCAGCTCTTC